This T cell receptor (beta chain) was sequenced during a study of shared clonotypes between healthy human individuals. This CDR3 contains 14 residues. Germline V gene lookup returns CDR1 SGHAT and CDR2 FQNNGV. Measured with immunoSEQ multiplex PCR; TCRdb has only the in-frame clones, and not every one. The sample lists roughly 490,000 clones, around 80% occurring once. The chain uses TRBV11-2 and TRBJ2-5; 7 nucleotides agree with TRBD2. With the DNA end fitting TRBJ2-7 better, the J assignment may be wrong. The specimen sequenced was PBMCs. The TCR comes from a woman aged 40 to 50 in good health. Some clones in this sample may be carry-over from other donors' samples. CDR3 bases: TGTGCCAGCAGCTTCCCGGGAGGACGTGACGAGCAGTACTTC. As protein: CASSFPGGRDEQYF.